Sequencing of this T cell receptor beta chain was carried out in a study of identical twins. Of note for this clonotype: Its antigen remains unidentified.

Every one of the donors was a healthy Caucasian. TCRdb reanalysed the 5' RACE reads using MiXCR and keeps one entry per CDR3 protein. The sample carries 350,000 to 450,000 distinct CDR3 sequences, about 18% recorded once. Whole-study findings and limits: Cord blood beta clonotypes that were abundant carried fewer insertions, and memory repertoires showed no such trend. Invariant populations such as MAIT and iNKT cells could partly muddle zero-insertion analyses.

Material: naive T cells sorted from blood. The clonotype originates from a man between 45 and 60 years old in good health.

DNA of the CDR3: TGTGCCAGCAGATCCTACCCCACGGCCTGGCCCCAGCATTTT. It specifies CASRSYPTAWPQHF. The chain uses TRBV28 and TRBJ1-5, with no clear D. V was cut by 6 bases and J by 9 bases, with 18 bases left in between. This CDR3 contains 14 residues. Germline V lookup: CDR1 MDHEN, CDR2 SYDVKM. Drawing the rest from reference TRBV28 and TRBJ1-5, the complete variable domain is DVKVTQSSRYLVKRTGEKVFLECVQDMDHENMFWYRQDPGLGLRLIYFSYDVKMKEKGDIPEGYSVSREKKERFSLILESASTNQTSMYLCASRSYPTAWPQHFGDGTRLSIL.